This passage covers 12 T cell receptor beta chains from one sample sequenced in a study of blood T cell repertoires in COVID-19. Here immunoSEQ multiplex PCR was the method, and the copy in TCRdb shows in-frame clones only, minus some. The repertoire holds roughly 380,000 clones, with about nine tenths as singletons. Sequenced material: peripheral blood. These receptors originate from a woman aged 60-75 years with COVID-19, enrolled during active disease.

The rearrangement links TRBV27 to TRBJ2-7; 7 bases fit TRBD1. Trimming at V came to 2 bases and at J to 4 bases, leaving 5 bases not matched to a gene. CDR1 is MNHEY, CDR2 SMNVEV, per germline (reference sequence). This CDR3 has 14 residues. CDR3 bases: TGTGCCAGCAGTTTAGGGACAGCTGAATACGAGCAGTACTTC. Residues: CASSLGTAEYEQYF.

The chain is built from TRBV7-9 and TRBJ1-1, with D perhaps matching TRBD1 (6 bases). CDR3 size: 17 residues. Germline-derived CDR1 and CDR2 are SEHNR and FQNEAQ (reference sequence). The V and J ends lost 4 bases and 0 bases respectively, with 18 bases between them. CDR3 sequence reads: CASSSPARGGVNTEAFF. The CDR3 coding sequence is TGTGCCAGCAGCTCACCGGCTAGAGGGGGGGTGAACACTGAAGCTTTCTTT.

The genes are TRBV2 and TRBJ1-3, with D tentatively TRBD1 (5 bases). The CDR3 length is 15 residues. Trimming removed 7 bases at V and 3 bases at J, with 16 bases between. Germline values: CDR1 SNHLY, CDR2 FYNNEI. This CDR3 reads CASKGERAGGNTIYF. CDR3 sequence (DNA): TGTGCCAGCAAAGGGGAACGGGCCGGTGGAAACACCATATATTTT.

This chain uses TRBV7-9 with TRBJ1-5; 8 bases are a match to TRBD1. The CDR3 contains 14 residues. CDR1 and CDR2 from the germline V gene are SEHNR and FQNEAQ (reference sequence). V lost 5 bases to trimming and J lost 8 bases; unmatched junction nucleotides: 8. Written as DNA, the CDR3 is TGTGCCAGCAGCCCCGGACAGGGATGGGAGCCCCAGCATTTT. It encodes CASSPGQGWEPQHF.

The count of this clone is one. The V gene is TRBV14, the J gene TRBJ1-1; D unclear. Trimming stripped 6 bases from V and 2 bases from J, with 16 bases between. The germline V gene encodes CDR1 SGHDN and CDR2 FVKESK. This CDR3 comprises 15 residues. In DNA form, the CDR3 reads TGTGCCAGCAGTCCGAATTTAACAGCTAACACTGAAGCTTTCTTT. As protein: CASSPNLTANTEAFF.

This chain joins TRBV4-1 and TRBJ1-5; 9 bases align to TRBD1. The CDR3 length is 15 residues. CDR1 MGHRA and CDR2 YSYEKL come from the germline V gene. Unmatched junction bases numbered 6, after V lost 2 bases and J lost 7 bases. The CDR3 here is CASSQPGQGPQPQHF. In DNA form, the CDR3 reads TGCGCCAGCAGCCAACCGGGACAGGGCCCCCAGCCCCAGCATTTT.

The V gene is TRBV7-9, the J gene TRBJ2-7, with 7 positions matching TRBD2. Germline CDR1 is SEHNR and CDR2 is FQNEAQ (reference sequence). The CDR3 length is 15 residues. V shed 1 base, J shed 5 bases, and the junction held 8 bases outside the gene matches. The CDR3 region is CASSLDQLGGNEQYF. CDR3 DNA: TGTGCCAGCAGCTTAGATCAGCTGGGAGGGAACGAGCAGTACTTC.

DNA of the CDR3: TGTGCCAGCAGCTTAGATCCGGGTTGGAAGACCCAGTACTTC. Translated, it gives CASSLDPGWKTQYF. This chain uses TRBV11-2 with TRBJ2-5; D remains ambiguous. CDR3 size: 14 residues. CDR1 and CDR2 (germline): SGHAT, FQNNGV. Trimming removed 0 bases at V and 6 bases at J, with 11 bases between.

This chain joins TRBV6-5 and TRBJ1-4; D is unresolved. V lost 0 bases and J lost 7, with 12 bases in between. The CDR3 is 15 residues long. Per the germline V gene, CDR1 is MNHEY and CDR2 is SVGAGI. Here the CDR3 reads CASSYSSASGEKLFF. For the CDR3, the DNA is TGTGCCAGCAGTTACTCGAGTGCGAGTGGTGAAAAACTGTTTTTT.

This sequence joins TRBV7-9 and TRBJ1-6, with no clear D. V was clipped by 10 bases and J by 15 bases, with 7 bases between them. Germline values: CDR1 SEHNR, CDR2 FQNEAQ (reference sequence). The CDR3 loop spans 8 amino acids. The CDR3 is CATESLHF. The CDR3 nucleotides are TGTGCCACCGAGAGCCTCCACTTT.

This chain links TRBV19 with TRBJ1-1; possible D gene TRBD1, 5 bases. This CDR3 comprises 15 residues. The V and J ends lost 2 bases and 0 bases respectively, with 10 bases between them. Germline-derived CDR1 and CDR2 are LNHDA and SQIVND (reference sequence). The DNA for the CDR3 is TGTGCCAGTAGTATAAGGGGTTCAGTGAACACTGAAGCTTTCTTT. This sequence encodes CASSIRGSVNTEAFF. Full variable domain (outside the CDR3, taken from reference TRBV19 and TRBJ1-1): DGGITQSPKYLFRKEGQNVTLSCEQNLNHDAMYWYRQDPGQGLRLIYYSQIVNDFQKGDIAEGYSVSREKKESFPLTVTSAQKNPTAFYLCASSIRGSVNTEAFFGQGTRLTVV.

This rearrangement joins TRBV2 to TRBJ2-3; 10 bases map to TRBD1. The CDR3 spans 16 residues. The J segment lost 3 bases and the V segment lost 4 bases, leaving 7 bases of the junction unmatched. CDR1 is SNHLY, CDR2 FYNNEI, per germline. CDR3 bases: TGTGCCAGCAGTGGGGGGGGACAGGGGAAAACAGATACGCAGTATTTT. Translation gives CASSGGGQGKTDTQYF.